One sample yielded the 6 T cell receptor beta chains listed below, sequenced in a study of PD-1 blockade in classical Hodgkin lymphoma. Some clones are missing from TCRdb's copy, which holds only in-frame ones; the method was immunoSEQ multiplex PCR. This table holds some 70,000 clones, over 85% found once. Described time point: newly diagnosed, previously untreated cHL patient sample. Sequencing used peripheral blood mononuclear cells (PBMCs). The receptors originated from a human donor with classical Hodgkin lymphoma.

This chain links TRBV15 with TRBJ1-1; no clear D. This CDR3 has 15 amino acids. Per germline, CDR1 LNHNV and CDR2 YYDKDF (reference sequence). V lost 1 base, J lost 4 bases, and 13 bases lay in between. The CDR3 sequence: CATSRGIPLGTEAFF. The CDR3 bases are TGTGCCACCAGCAGAGGGATCCCCCTGGGCACTGAAGCTTTCTTT. Looking up the rest from reference TRBV15 and TRBJ1-1 gives the full variable domain: DAMVIQNPRYQVTQFGKPVTLSCSQTLNHNVMYWYQQKSSQAPKLLFHYYDKDFNNEADTPDNFQSRRPNTSFCFLDIRSPGLGDTAMYLCATSRGIPLGTEAFFGQGTRLTVV.

The V gene is TRBV7-9, the J gene TRBJ1-4; no firm D call. Germline V gene lookup returns CDR1 SEHNR and CDR2 FQNEAQ (reference sequence). This CDR3 contains 17 residues. V gave up 5 bases and J gave up 3 bases, with 19 bases separating them. CDR3 in amino acids: CASSLDRSLVANEKLFF. For the CDR3, the DNA is TGTGCCAGCAGCCTGGACCGTTCCCTGGTGGCTAATGAAAAACTGTTTTTT.

This chain uses TRBV27 with TRBJ2-7; D might be TRBD1 or TRBD2, each matching 6 bases. CDR1 and CDR2 from the germline V gene are MNHEY and SMNVEV (reference sequence). V was trimmed by 2 bases and J by 2 bases, leaving 10 bases between them. The CDR3 length is 14 residues. The CDR3 nucleotides are TGTGCCAGCAGTTTAGGCCGGGGGCCCTACGAGCAGTACTTC. Its protein is CASSLGRGPYEQYF.

This chain connects TRBV7-9 to TRBJ2-2; 8 bases line up with TRBD1. Germline loops: CDR1 SEHNR, CDR2 FQNEAQ (reference sequence). CDR3 length: 16 residues. V shed 5 bases and J 3 bases; nucleotides not matched to a gene: 8. CDR3 loop: CASSKRQGNDTGELFF. In DNA, the CDR3 is TGTGCCAGCAGCAAACGACAGGGGAACGACACCGGGGAGCTGTTTTTT.

V usage is TRBV30 and J usage is TRBJ2-7; D may be TRBD1 or TRBD2 (7 bases each). CDR3 length: 12 amino acids. Trimming shortened V by 8 bases and J by 0 bases, and 11 bases separated the two germline ends. CDR1 is GTSNPN, CDR2 SVGIG, per germline (reference sequence). For the CDR3, the DNA is TGTGCCGGCAGGGGGGGCTCCTACGAGCAGTACTTC. As protein: CAGRGGSYEQYF. The variable domain in full, with the rest retrieved from reference TRBV30 and TRBJ2-7, is SQTIHQWPATLVQPVGSPLSLECTVEGTSNPNLYWYRQAAGRGLQLLFYSVGIGQISSEVPQNLSASRPQDRQFILSSKKLLLSDSGFYLCAGRGGSYEQYFGPGTRLTVT.

The chain employs TRBV18 and TRBJ2-1, with D perhaps TRBD2 (6 bases). The V and J ends lost 3 bases and 9 bases respectively, with 15 bases between them. The CDR3 is made up of 14 amino acids. CDR1 is KGHSH, CDR2 LQKENI, per germline. The CDR3 bases are TGTGCCAGCTCACCGTGGGGCGGGAACAGTGAGCAGTTCTTC. Translation: CASSPWGGNSEQFF.